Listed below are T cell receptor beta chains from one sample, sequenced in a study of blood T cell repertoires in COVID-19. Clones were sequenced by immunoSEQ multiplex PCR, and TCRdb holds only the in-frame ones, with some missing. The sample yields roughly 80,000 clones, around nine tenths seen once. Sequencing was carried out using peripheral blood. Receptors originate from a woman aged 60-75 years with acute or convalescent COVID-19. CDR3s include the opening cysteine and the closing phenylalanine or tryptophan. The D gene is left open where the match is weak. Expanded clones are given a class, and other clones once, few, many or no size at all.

TGTGCCAGCAGCTCGACAGGTCAGCGGACTGAAGCTTTCTTT	CASSSTGQRTEAFF	.	.	TRBV7-2	TRBJ1-1
TGTGCCAGCAGCCCTACGCGGGGCGAGCAGTACTTC	CASSPTRGEQYF	.	.	TRBV3-1/TRBV3-2	TRBJ2-7
TGTGCCAGCAGCCAAGCGGGGGGATCCTACAATGAGCAGTTCTTC	CASSQAGGSYNEQFF	TRBD2	.	TRBV5-4	TRBJ2-1
TGTGCCAGCAGCAATCCTCAGGTCAAGGTCACAGATACGCAGTATTTT	CASSNPQVKVTDTQYF	.	.	TRBV5-5	TRBJ2-3
TGCGCCAGCAGCTTGGCCTCGCTAGCGGTCACAGATACGCAGTATTTT	CASSLASLAVTDTQYF	TRBD2	.	TRBV5-1	TRBJ2-3
TGTGCCAGCAGCTTCTTCGGGACAGGGGCCGAGCAGTACTTC	CASSFFGTGAEQYF	TRBD1	.	TRBV7-2	TRBJ2-7
TGTGCCATCAGTAAAGGGACAGGGAGAGGCGACGAGCAGTACTTC	CAISKGTGRGDEQYF	TRBD1	.	TRBV10-3	TRBJ2-7
TGCAGCGGGGCGGGGACAGGAACCACTAGGACTGAAGCTTTCTTT	CSGAGTGTTRTEAFF	TRBD1	few	TRBV29-1	TRBJ1-1
TGTGCCAGCAGGCCGACAGGGAATCAGCCCCAGCATTTT	CASRPTGNQPQHF	TRBD1	.	TRBV12-3/TRBV12-4	TRBJ1-5
TGCAGTGCTAGTACCACTAGCGGGGACCACGAGCAGTACTTC	CSASTTSGDHEQYF	TRBD2	.	TRBV20-1	TRBJ2-7
TGTGCCAGCAGCACCCGGGACAGCTCCTACGAGCAGTACTTC	CASSTRDSSYEQYF	TRBD1	.	TRBV27	TRBJ2-7
TGTGCCAGCAGTACCCACGACAGGGACCACGAGCAGTACTTC	CASSTHDRDHEQYF	TRBD1	.	TRBV28	TRBJ2-7
TGTGCCAGCAGCCTAGGACTAGCGGGGTCAGATACGCAGTATTTT	CASSLGLAGSDTQYF	TRBD2	.	TRBV3-1/TRBV3-2	TRBJ2-3
TGCGCCAGCAGCCAAGAGTACCGCGGGGGGGTGAATGAGCAGTTCTTC	CASSQEYRGGVNEQFF	TRBD2	.	TRBV4-3	TRBJ2-1
TGTGCCAGCAACTCACCAGGGGCTACGGAGCAGTACTTC	CASNSPGATEQYF	.	.	TRBV7-2	TRBJ2-7
TGTGCCAGTAGTATAGGCGGGGGCAGTTTCTCTGGGGCCAACGTCCTGACTTTC	CASSIGGGSFSGANVLTF	.	.	TRBV19	TRBJ2-6
TGTGCCAGCAGCCAGGGACTAGCGGTCGATGAGCAGTTCTTC	CASSQGLAVDEQFF	TRBD2	medium-sized	TRBV13	TRBJ2-1
TGTGCCAGCAGTACCACAGCGGGTCGCGGGCTCGAGCAGTACTTC	CASSTTAGRGLEQYF	.	.	TRBV2	TRBJ2-7
TGTGCCAGCAGCGCAGTTGCGGGGGGACCAGGAAGGCCAGATACGCAGTATTTT	CASSAVAGGPGRPDTQYF	TRBD2	.	TRBV9	TRBJ2-3
TGCGCCAGCAGCCAAGAAGCGGGGACTAGCGGGAGTAAGCAGACCCAGTACTTC	CASSQEAGTSGSKQTQYF	TRBD2	.	TRBV4-3	TRBJ2-5
TGTGCCAGCAGCTCGGGACAGCCTGCTAACTATGGCTACACCTTC	CASSSGQPANYGYTF	TRBD1	.	TRBV7-2	TRBJ1-2
TGTGCCAGCAGTGTTAGCGGGAGGGCCAGTTACAATGAGCAGTTCTTC	CASSVSGRASYNEQFF	TRBD2	.	TRBV2	TRBJ2-1
TGTGCCAGCTCACCCGGACAGGGGCTACATGAAAAACTGTTTTTT	CASSPGQGLHEKLFF	TRBD1	.	TRBV18	TRBJ1-4
TGTGCCAGCAGCTTAGGTCCGGACACCTACACCTTC	CASSLGPDTYTF	.	.	TRBV7-9	TRBJ1-2
TGTGCCAGCAGCGACCCTGGAACAGGGGACACCGGGGAGCTGTTTTTT	CASSDPGTGDTGELFF	TRBD1	.	TRBV9	TRBJ2-2
TGTGCCAGCAACCTGGCAGGGCCGGGCACCGGGGAGCTGTTTTTT	CASNLAGPGTGELFF	.	.	TRBV11-2	TRBJ2-2
TGTGCCAGCCAGGGCGGGGTCACAGATACGCAGTATTTT	CASQGGVTDTQYF	.	.	TRBV10-3	TRBJ2-3
TGTGCCAGCAGTTTCCTGTCCAGGGGGTCCGGGGAGCTGTTTTTT	CASSFLSRGSGELFF	TRBD1	.	TRBV28	TRBJ2-2
TGTGCCAGCAGTTACTCGAACAGACAACGGGAGACCCAGTACTTC	CASSYSNRQRETQYF	.	.	TRBV6-5	TRBJ2-5
TGTGCCAGCACCGCCACGGGGGGCGCGAACACTGAAGCTTTCTTT	CASTATGGANTEAFF	.	.	TRBV28	TRBJ1-1
TGTGCCAGCAGCTTGGGTAGCGGGATAGGAGATACGCAGTATTTT	CASSLGSGIGDTQYF	TRBD2	.	TRBV13	TRBJ2-3
TGTGCCAGCAGTGATAGGACAGGGAGTGTGTCCTATAATTCACCCCTCCACTTT	CASSDRTGSVSYNSPLHF	TRBD1	.	TRBV2	TRBJ1-6
TGTGCCAGCAGCAAACTGATTGGACTAGCGGGACCGAGGAAGACCCAGTACTTC	CASSKLIGLAGPRKTQYF	.	.	TRBV21-1	TRBJ2-5
TGTGCCAGCAGGGAGGGCTTCGGCACTGAAGCTTTCTTT	CASREGFGTEAFF	.	.	TRBV28	TRBJ1-1
TGTGCCAGCAGCTTGAGCGGGAACACCGGGGAGCTGTTTTTT	CASSLSGNTGELFF	.	.	TRBV7-9	TRBJ2-2
TGTGCCTGGGGGGACAGGAGAAGGGAGTTCTTC	CAWGDRRREFF	TRBD1	.	TRBV30	TRBJ2-1
TGTGCCAGCAGCTCCCCGGAGGGGCTGCGAAACGAGCAGTACTTC	CASSSPEGLRNEQYF	.	.	TRBV5-4	TRBJ2-7
TGTGCCAGCAGTTCGCTCGGACAGGGTCACACTGAAGCTTTCTTT	CASSSLGQGHTEAFF	TRBD1	.	TRBV28	TRBJ1-1
TGTGCCAGCAGCCAAGAGAGGACTAGCGGGAGTAGTAGCACAGATACGCAGTATTTT	CASSQERTSGSSSTDTQYF	TRBD2	once	TRBV4-2	TRBJ2-3
TGCAGTGCTAGTGGGACAGGCCCCACCGGGGAGCTGTTTTTT	CSASGTGPTGELFF	TRBD1	.	TRBV20-1	TRBJ2-2
TGTGCCAGCAGTTACCCAGGGAAGGGGAAGGAGACCCAGTACTTC	CASSYPGKGKETQYF	.	.	TRBV6-2/TRBV6-3	TRBJ2-5
TGTGCCAGCAGTTTATTTGGGCTAGCGGGTTACAATGAGCAGTTCTTC	CASSLFGLAGYNEQFF	TRBD2	.	TRBV27	TRBJ2-1
TGTGCCAGCAGTATCGACAGGATTAATGGCTACACCTTC	CASSIDRINGYTF	.	.	TRBV28	TRBJ1-2
TGTGCCAGCAGTTACTCGTCAAAGGGGCCTAATGAAAAACTGTTTTTT	CASSYSSKGPNEKLFF	.	.	TRBV6-5	TRBJ1-4
TGTGCCAGCAGCTTAACTAGCGGGGGGGACCAGTACTTC	CASSLTSGGDQYF	TRBD2	.	TRBV7-3	TRBJ2-5
TGTGCCAGCAGCTTAGATCTGACAGATACGCAGTATTTT	CASSLDLTDTQYF	.	.	TRBV11-2	TRBJ2-3
TGTGCCACCGGCAAGGGGACATCTAATGAAAAACTGTTTTTT	CATGKGTSNEKLFF	.	.	TRBV7-2	TRBJ1-4
TGTGCCAGTAGTAACACAGGGGGCGACTATGGCTACACCTTC	CASSNTGGDYGYTF	TRBD1	.	TRBV19	TRBJ1-2
TGTGCCAGCAGTGAAGGTGCACAGGCCCCCTACGAGCAGTACTTC	CASSEGAQAPYEQYF	.	many	TRBV6-1	TRBJ2-7
TGTGCCAGCTCAGCGACTAGCGGGAGCGATACGCAGTATTTT	CASSATSGSDTQYF	TRBD2	.	TRBV18	TRBJ2-3
TGTGCCAGCTCACGCCGCCCGGGGACATCGGCTAGCGGGAGTACAAATGAGCAGTTCTTC	CASSRRPGTSASGSTNEQFF	TRBD2	.	TRBV18	TRBJ2-1
TGTGCCAGCAGCCCAGGGACTAGCGGGAACGGCTACGAGCAGTACTTC	CASSPGTSGNGYEQYF	TRBD2	.	TRBV7-8	TRBJ2-7
TGTGCCAGCAGTAGGACAGGGGACTACGAGCAGTACTTC	CASSRTGDYEQYF	TRBD1	.	TRBV2	TRBJ2-7
TGTGCCAGCAGCTCTCGGGTACGCGGGGAGCAGTTCTTC	CASSSRVRGEQFF	.	.	TRBV11-1	TRBJ2-1
TGTGCCAGCAGCTTACAGGGAGGGTTCCAAGAGACCCAGTACTTC	CASSLQGGFQETQYF	TRBD2	.	TRBV11-2	TRBJ2-5
TGTGCCAGCAGTGCAGGGACAGGGATCCGGGATGGCTACACCTTC	CASSAGTGIRDGYTF	TRBD1	.	TRBV2	TRBJ1-2
TGCGCCAGCAGCCAAGATCACGCGGGGAACGGGGAGCTGTTTTTT	CASSQDHAGNGELFF	.	once	TRBV4-3	TRBJ2-2
TGCGCCAGCAGCTTGGATCAGGGTTATTCACCCCTCCACTTT	CASSLDQGYSPLHF	.	.	TRBV5-1	TRBJ1-6